The clone carrying this T cell receptor (beta chain) was seen more than once but under ten times. Its matching antigen is unknown. V lost 2 bases and J 3 bases, leaving 8 bases between the germline ends. The germline gives CDR1 LNHDA, CDR2 SQIVND (reference sequence). CDR3 length: 14 amino acids. About 40,000 productive templates were obtained per sample on average. Measured with immunoSEQ multiplex PCR; TCRdb has only the in-frame clones, and not every one. The sample contains more than 1,500 clones, about 60% of which appear only once. These data belong to a study of STAT3 mutations in large granular lymphocyte leukemia. General observations from the study: Some patients had persisting codominant clonotypes that could mask small clones. Samples missed the first appearance of the clone. Every T-LGLL patient had at least one immunodominant TCRbeta clonotype. Some patients had dominant TCR clones larger than their STAT3 mutant burden.

The chain is built from TRBV19 and TRBJ1-5, with D unclear. The clonotype was recovered from a man aged 60 to 75 with T-cell large granular lymphocyte leukemia. Some clones in this sample may be carry-over from other donors' samples. Sequencing was carried out using peripheral blood mononuclear cells. The DNA of the CDR3 is TGTGCCAGTAGTATACCCTTCCCCAATCAGCCCCAGCATTTT. Amino acid sequence: CASSIPFPNQPQHF.